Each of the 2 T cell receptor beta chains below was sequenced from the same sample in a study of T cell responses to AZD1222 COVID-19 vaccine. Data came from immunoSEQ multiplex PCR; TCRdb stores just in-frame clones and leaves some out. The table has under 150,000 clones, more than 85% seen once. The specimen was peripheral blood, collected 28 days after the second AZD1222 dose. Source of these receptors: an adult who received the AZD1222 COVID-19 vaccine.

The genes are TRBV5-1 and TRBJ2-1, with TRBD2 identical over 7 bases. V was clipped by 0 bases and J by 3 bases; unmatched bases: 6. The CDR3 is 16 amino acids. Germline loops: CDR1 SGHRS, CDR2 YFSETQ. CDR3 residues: CASSLAIAGIYNEQFF. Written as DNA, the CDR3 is TGCGCCAGCAGCTTGGCCATAGCGGGTATCTACAATGAGCAGTTCTTC. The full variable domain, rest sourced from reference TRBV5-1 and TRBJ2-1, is KAGVTQTPRYLIKTRGQQVTLSCSPISGHRSVSWYQQTPGQGLQFLFEYFSETQRNKGNFPGRFSGRQFSNSRSEMNVSTLELGDSALYLCASSLAIAGIYNEQFFGPGTRLTVL.

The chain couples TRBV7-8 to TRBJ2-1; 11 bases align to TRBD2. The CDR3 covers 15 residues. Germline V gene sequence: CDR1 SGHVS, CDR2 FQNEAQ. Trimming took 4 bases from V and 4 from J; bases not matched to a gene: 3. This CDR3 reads CASSYRLAGYNEQFF. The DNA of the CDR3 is TGTGCCAGCAGCTACCGACTAGCGGGATACAATGAGCAGTTCTTC.